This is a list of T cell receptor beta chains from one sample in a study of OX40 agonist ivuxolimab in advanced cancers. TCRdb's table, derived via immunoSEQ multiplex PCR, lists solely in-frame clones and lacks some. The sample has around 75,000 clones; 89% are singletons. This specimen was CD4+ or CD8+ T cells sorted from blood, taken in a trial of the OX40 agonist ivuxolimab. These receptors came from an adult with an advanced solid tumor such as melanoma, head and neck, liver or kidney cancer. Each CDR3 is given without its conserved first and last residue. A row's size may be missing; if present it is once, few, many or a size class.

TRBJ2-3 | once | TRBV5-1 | ASSLGLAGVAITDTQY
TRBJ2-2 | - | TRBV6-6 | ANAAGSAGELF
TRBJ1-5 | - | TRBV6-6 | ASSYGDSRHQPQH
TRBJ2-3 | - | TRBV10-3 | AISEGAYSTDTQY
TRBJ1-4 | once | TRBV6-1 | ASKMTSGVNEKLF
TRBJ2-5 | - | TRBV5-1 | ASSSGTIQETQY
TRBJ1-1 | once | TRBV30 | AWSGKGPGTEAF
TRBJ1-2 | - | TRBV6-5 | ASSRPGQGYT
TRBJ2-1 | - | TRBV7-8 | ASSRLAAHNEQF
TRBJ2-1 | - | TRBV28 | ASSLKGSYF
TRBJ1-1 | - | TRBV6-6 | ASTGVTEAF
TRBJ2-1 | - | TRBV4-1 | ASSQVAGGTYNEQF
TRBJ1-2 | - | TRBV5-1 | ASSPQGGTANYGYT
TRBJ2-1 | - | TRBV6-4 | ASSERVLNEQF
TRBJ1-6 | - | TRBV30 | AWSVMPGKPLH
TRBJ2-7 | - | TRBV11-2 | ASSQGLLSYEQY
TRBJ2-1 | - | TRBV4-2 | ASSRRAGGPYNEQF
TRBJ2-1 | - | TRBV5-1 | ASSPGTSGNNEQF
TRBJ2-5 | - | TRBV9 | ASSVAIEETQY
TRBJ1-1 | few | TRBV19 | ASSIGYSRRDTEAF
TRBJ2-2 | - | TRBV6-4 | ASRLEGNTGELF
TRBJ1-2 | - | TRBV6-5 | ASTMGQADGGYT
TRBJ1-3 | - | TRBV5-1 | ASSLFPGQDSGNTIY
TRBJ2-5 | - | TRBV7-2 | ASSSLWEQPETQY
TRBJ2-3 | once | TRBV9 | ASSVGSLTDTQY
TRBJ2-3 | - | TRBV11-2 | ASSSGLVRGTDTQY
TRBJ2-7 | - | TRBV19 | ASSAREGSSNAYEQY
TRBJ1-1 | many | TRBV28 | ASCNPNTEAF
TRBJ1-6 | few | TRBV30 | AWRQTGGGSPLH